The rows below give T cell receptor beta chains drawn from one sample of a study of blood T cells in healthy people across ages. In TCRdb, the 5' RACE reads were re-called with MiXCR into one record per CDR3 protein. The sample lists 850,000 or so distinct CDR3 sequences, under 35% occurring once. The sample taken for sequencing was blood. These receptors all come from an elderly woman in good health. Each CDR3 is given without its conserved first and last residue. Rows give clone size only sometimes, using once, few, many, or a class for an expanded clone.

12 TRBV5-1 few ASSLAGRVNEQY
11 TRBV12-3/TRBV12-4 few ASTRGGTGELF
13 TRBV30 NA AWSAGTSISGELF
11 TRBV14 many ASSRGTGETQY
13 TRBV10-3 NA AISGQGTINSPLH
11 TRBV11-2 NA ASRLRGGNGYT
9 TRBV20-1 few SASGQYGYT
15 TRBV19 NA ASSIASRDRMNTEAF
14 TRBV4-1 NA AGSQDLGTGDNEQF
14 TRBV20-1 NA SALISPWDVKEKLF
14 TRBV20-1 many SARAWTGSHNSPLH
14 TRBV12-3/TRBV12-4 many ASSLVYGDFYNEQF
13 TRBV7-6 many ASSLVGGGSYEQY
14 TRBV2 NA ASSEGVSGGQETQY
12 TRBV5-5 many ASSLAYSNQPQH
15 TRBV7-2 NA ASSLRGTSSGANVLT
11 TRBV29-1 few SVLQGANQPQH
11 TRBV18 once ASSPGGLGEQY
13 TRBV5-5 many ASSLISDGHYGYT
11 TRBV6-6 many ASRLDRVYEQY
16 TRBV14 few ASSRLTSGGPNTGELF
13 TRBV5-1 many ASSWGTGESYEQY
9 TRBV2 many ASSETREQY
14 TRBV6-2/TRBV6-3 NA ASSFSGGGRGNEQY
16 TRBV5-1 NA ASSLEGRLPLRTDTQY
12 TRBV20-1 many SAGTSGGPYEQY
10 TRBV7-2 many ASSRLPGPSY
10 TRBV27 many ASSSMGETQY
12 TRBV4-3 many ASSQASGGETQY
11 TRBV7-2 NA AARAGVSGELF
13 TRBV9 few ASSAQGQRHSPLH
13 TRBV6-6 many ASSYEGYSNQPQH
12 TRBV11-3 few ASSYSGVTTEAF
14 TRBV11-2 NA ASSLGGYAGTGELF
14 TRBV30 NA AWRGLGDRGYDEQF
12 TRBV25-1 many ASSARGTHYGYT
12 TRBV2 NA ASSGGGVGEKLF
12 TRBV30 few AWRRQGGDYGYT
13 TRBV11-3 many ASSLQGAVADTQY
12 TRBV19 many ASMPGRQYNEQF
12 TRBV6-6 few ASSYGDRVQPQH
12 TRBV5-4 many ASSADLSTDTQY
13 TRBV12-3/TRBV12-4 many ASTLGLAGRLEQF
13 TRBV20-1 NA SASGGARGTDTQY
13 TRBV2 NA ASRDGLGWGDEQF
13 TRBV10-3 many ATGELDRGSETQY
9 TRBV14 few ASSQASHLY
12 TRBV7-7 many ASSPNPTTDTQY
13 TRBV20-1 few SARQGLGWDSPLH
13 TRBV9 NA ASSSGDRGRNEQF
14 TRBV5-1 many ASSLAPLVGNTEAF
15 TRBV6-2/TRBV6-3 NA ASSYEGRVATNEKLF
9 TRBV20-1 many SASEGGEQY
14 TRBV7-8 few ASSLRDQLGDQPQH
13 TRBV7-2 many ASSRGLAGVETQY
13 TRBV29-1 NA SVEDTLDAQETQY
15 TRBV4-2 many ASSPRGWLAGYNEQF
10 TRBV5-1 NA ASSLAGHEQY
13 TRBV20-1 NA SARSERYATGELF